The 32 T cell receptor beta chains listed next were all sequenced from one sample in a study of blood T cell repertoires in COVID-19. Method: immunoSEQ multiplex PCR; TCRdb's copy keeps in-frame clones and lacks some. The table has under 200,000 clones, about 82% seen once. The sequenced sample was peripheral blood. These receptors all come from a man aged 65 to 79 with active or convalescent COVID-19.

The J gene is TRBJ1-6, the V gene TRBV7-2; no clear D gene. Germline values: CDR1 SGHTA, CDR2 FQGNSA. Trimming removed 8 bases from V and 8 bases from J, with 13 bases in between. This CDR3 is built from 13 residues. The CDR3 sequence is CASGSNSDSPLHF. The CDR3 nucleotides read TGTGCCAGCGGGAGCAACAGCGATTCACCCCTCCACTTT.

The V call is TRBV5-4, the J call TRBJ1-4; 7 bases map to TRBD1. Trimming cost V 1 base and J 8 bases; bases outside gene matches: 8. This CDR3 is 15 amino acids long. Per the germline V gene, CDR1 is SGHNT and CDR2 is YYREEE (reference sequence). CDR3 loop: CASSLSGTVNEKLFF. The DNA of the CDR3 is TGTGCCAGCAGCTTGTCGGGGACAGTAAACGAAAAACTGTTTTTT. Using reference TRBV5-4 and TRBJ1-4 for the parts outside the CDR3, the full variable domain is ETGVTQSPTHLIKTRGQQVTLRCSSQSGHNTVSWYQQALGQGPQFIFQYYREEENGRGNFPPRFSGLQFPNYSSELNVNALELDDSALYLCASSLSGTVNEKLFFGSGTQLSVL.

The chain couples TRBV6-6 to TRBJ1-4, with D perhaps matching TRBD1 (5 bases). Germline V gene sequence: CDR1 MNHNY, CDR2 SVGAGI (reference sequence). CDR3 length: 13 amino acids. Trimming removed 5 bases from V and 6 bases from J, with 10 bases in between. The CDR3 here is CASSPREDEKLFF. The DNA for the CDR3 is TGTGCCAGCAGTCCCAGGGAGGATGAAAAACTGTTTTTT.

This clone was seen once. The chain joins TRBV12-3 or TRBV12-4 to TRBJ2-7, with D possibly being TRBD2 (5 bases). CDR3 length: 12 amino acids. Between the trimmed V and J ends, which lost 7 bases and 5 bases, there was a span of 12 bases. As DNA, the CDR3 is TGTGCCAGCACCTTAGAGGGCCACGAGCAGTACTTC. Encoded protein: CASTLEGHEQYF.

This chain links TRBV11-1 with TRBJ2-7; D gene ambiguous. V was clipped by 4 bases and J by 7 bases, with 20 bases between them. The CDR3 contains 15 residues. Germline V CDR1 and CDR2: SGHAT, FQDESV (reference sequence). The CDR3 nucleotides read TGTGCCAGCAGCTCCCGCCGTGGCCCGGTCGGGGAGCAGTACTTC. Amino acids: CASSSRRGPVGEQYF.

This chain joins TRBV19 and TRBJ2-2; TRBD1 matches 8 bases. The CDR3 covers 15 residues. Germline V gene lookup returns CDR1 LNHDA and CDR2 SQIVND (reference sequence). The J segment lost 4 bases and the V segment lost 6 bases, leaving 7 bases of the junction unmatched. CDR3 sequence reads: CASSGQGPSTGELFF. As DNA, the CDR3 is TGTGCCAGTAGCGGACAGGGACCCAGCACCGGGGAGCTGTTTTTT.

The gene calls are TRBV29-1 and TRBJ2-7; 7 positions agree with TRBD1. Germline CDR1 is SQVTM and CDR2 is ANQGSEA. V shed 6 bases, J shed 9 bases, and the junction held 14 bases outside the gene matches. The CDR3 contains 13 residues. In DNA form, the CDR3 reads TGCAGCGTCCGGACAGGCATCTTTGGGGGGCAGTACTTC. This translates into CSVRTGIFGGQYF.

The chain has TRBV6-1 and TRBJ1-5; tentative D call: TRBD1 (5 bases). V was trimmed by 2 bases and J by 6 bases, leaving 20 bases between them. Per the germline V gene, CDR1 is MNHNS and CDR2 is SASEGT. The CDR3 totals 17 residues. CDR3 loop: CASSEQGWARVPQPQHF. The CDR3 bases are TGTGCCAGCAGTGAACAGGGTTGGGCCAGGGTGCCTCAGCCCCAGCATTTT.

The rearrangement links TRBV5-6 to TRBJ2-3; D may be TRBD2 (5 bases). The V gene's germline CDR1 is SGHDT and CDR2 YYEEEE. V lost 1 base, J lost 2 bases, and 17 bases lay in between. This CDR3 spans 17 amino acids. CDR3 in DNA: TGTGCCAGCAGCTTGATTCTAGCAAATACCCACACAGATACGCAGTATTTT. It is translated as CASSLILANTHTDTQYF. Full variable domain (outside the CDR3, taken from reference TRBV5-6 and TRBJ2-3): DAGVTQSPTHLIKTRGQQVTLRCSPKSGHDTVSWYQQALGQGPQFIFQYYEEEERQRGNFPDRFSGHQFPNYSSELNVNALLLGDSALYLCASSLILANTHTDTQYFGPGTRLTVL.

This chain uses TRBV2 with TRBJ2-5; TRBD1 matches at 7 bases. Per the germline V gene, CDR1 is SNHLY and CDR2 is FYNNEI. The CDR3 extends over 18 amino acids. The V segment lost 2 bases and the J segment 5 bases; nucleotides outside the gene matches: 17. CDR3 residues: CASSEQSGRTGVGETQYF. CDR3 nucleotide sequence: TGTGCCAGCAGTGAACAGTCGGGGCGAACAGGGGTTGGGGAGACCCAGTACTTC.

In the case of this clone: Its ends do not fully match the called genes, so a read error is possible. The rearrangement uses TRBV18 and TRBJ1-5; D is possibly TRBD1 (6 bases). CDR1 is KGHSH and CDR2 is LQKENI in the germline V gene. This CDR3 contains 13 residues. The DNA of the CDR3 is TGTGCCAGCTCATCACCGGACAGCCCTCCCCAGCATTTT. Its translation: CASSSPDSPPQHF.

This rearrangement joins TRBV6-5 to TRBJ2-5; 10 nucleotides line up with TRBD2. V dropped 4 bases and J dropped 4; count of bases not matched to a gene: 6. Germline-derived CDR1 and CDR2 are MNHEY and SVGAGI. The CDR3 runs 15 residues. The CDR3 loop reads CASSSPSGGLETQYF. In DNA, the CDR3 is TGTGCCAGCAGTTCCCCTAGCGGGGGTTTAGAGACCCAGTACTTC.

The chain couples TRBV2 to TRBJ2-7, with TRBD2 matching over 7 bases. The germline gives CDR1 SNHLY, CDR2 FYNNEI. The ends lost 9 bases at V and 5 bases at J; junction bases unmatched: 13. The CDR3 extends over 14 amino acids. The CDR3: CASRGLGGKNEQYF. Here the CDR3 DNA reads TGTGCCAGTCGGGGGTTGGGAGGGAAGAACGAGCAGTACTTC.

The rearrangement links TRBV6-1 to TRBJ1-6; TRBD1 might be the D (5 bases). CDR3 length: 14 residues. The germline V gene has CDR1 MNHNS and CDR2 SASEGT. V lost 2 bases and J lost 6, with 8 bases in between. As DNA, the CDR3 is TGTGCCAGCAGTGAACAGGGTCTTAATTCACCCCTCCACTTT. As protein: CASSEQGLNSPLHF.

The chain recombines TRBV25-1 with TRBJ2-7; 11 nucleotides align to TRBD2. V was pared by 4 bases and J by 2 bases, with 1 base of the junction left unmatched. Germline V gives CDR1 MGHDK, CDR2 SYGVNS. This CDR3 has 14 amino acids. The CDR3 DNA sequence: TGTGCCAGCAGTGGGACTAGCGGGCCCTACGAGCAGTACTTC. Protein product: CASSGTSGPYEQYF.

This sequence joins TRBV11-2 and TRBJ2-1, with 13 bases identical to TRBD2. There are 17 residues in the CDR3. CDR1 is SGHAT and CDR2 is FQNNGV in the germline V gene. J lost 6 bases, V lost 5 bases, and 10 bases had no gene match. In DNA form, the CDR3 reads TGTGCCAGCAGCCCCAGAGGTACTAGCGGGGGGGCCAATGAGCAGTTCTTC. Translation: CASSPRGTSGGANEQFF.

The gene calls are TRBV19 and TRBJ1-6, with 9 bases aligning to TRBD1. V was clipped by 4 bases and J by 8 bases; unmatched bases: 12. CDR3 length: 17 amino acids. Germline CDR1 and CDR2: LNHDA and SQIVND (reference sequence). In DNA form, the CDR3 reads TGTGCCAGTAGTAAAGTTCAGGGGACAGGGATTGATTCACCCCTCCACTTT. Protein product: CASSKVQGTGIDSPLHF.

This chain joins TRBV4-1 and TRBJ2-3; D unclear. The CDR3 sequence is 13 residues long. Germline CDR1 and CDR2: MGHRA and YSYEKL. V was trimmed by 0 bases and J by 10 bases, leaving 11 bases between them. The CDR3, as DNA: TGCGCCAGCAGCCAAGATAGAGCTCGGTCGCAGTATTTT. Translating gives CASSQDRARSQYF.

The chain combines TRBV7-2 with TRBJ2-5, with 10 bases aligning to TRBD2. CDR3 length equals 19 residues. Germline CDR1 SGHTA, CDR2 FQGNSA. Unmatched junction bases numbered 18, after V lost 4 bases and J lost 4 bases. CDR3 DNA: TGTGCCAGCAGCTCGGCGGTACTAGCGGGACCCGTAGGGGGAGAGACCCAGTACTTC. It specifies CASSSAVLAGPVGGETQYF.

This chain links TRBV7-3 with TRBJ2-2; perhaps TRBD2 as D (5 bases). V lost 8 bases and J 2 bases, leaving 12 bases between the germline ends. CDR1 and CDR2 from the germline V gene are SGHTA and FQGTGA. The length of the CDR3 is 14 residues. The CDR3 nucleotides are TGTGCCAGCGGGATGTCGGGAAACACCGGGGAGCTGTTTTTT. It translates to CASGMSGNTGELFF.

This chain uses TRBV7-9 with TRBJ2-7; no firm D call. V was cut by 5 bases and J by 0 bases, with 8 bases left in between. The germline CDR1 and CDR2 sequences are SEHNR and FQNEAQ (reference sequence). The length of the CDR3 is 13 residues. This CDR3 reads CASSPSGSYEQYF. CDR3 sequence (DNA): TGTGCCAGCAGCCCCTCGGGCTCCTACGAGCAGTACTTC.

This chain joins TRBV9 and TRBJ1-4; weak D call: TRBD1 (6 bases). Germline CDR1 reads SGDLS; CDR2 reads YYNGEE. Trimming pared 2 bases from V and 8 bases from J, leaving 13 bases between. The CDR3 spans 14 residues. As DNA, the CDR3 is TGTGCCAGCAGCGTCCCAGGGGCCGGAGAAAAACTGTTTTTT. As protein: CASSVPGAGEKLFF.

The chain is built from TRBV25-1 and TRBJ2-5; TRBD2 matches at 7 bases. Germline V CDR1 and CDR2: MGHDK, SYGVNS. The J segment lost 1 base and the V segment lost 4 bases, leaving 3 bases of the junction unmatched. The CDR3 is made up of 14 amino acids. For the CDR3, the DNA is TGTGCCAGCAGTGCCCGCGGGGGCCAAGAGACCCAGTACTTC. Translating gives CASSARGGQETQYF.

In its sample, this clone was seen a few times. The CDR3 spells CSAILYNEQFF. CDR3 in DNA: TGCAGTGCGATACTCTACAATGAGCAGTTCTTC. The V and J genes are TRBV20-1 and TRBJ2-1; D remains ambiguous. This CDR3 comprises 11 residues. Germline loops: CDR1 DFQATT, CDR2 SNEGSKA (reference sequence). Trimming shortened V by 6 bases and J by 3 bases, and 6 bases separated the two germline ends.

The rearrangement links TRBV6-1 to TRBJ2-2; D not resolved. This CDR3 comprises 14 residues. Trimming left V 1 base short and J 1 base short, with 4 bases between. Germline V gives CDR1 MNHNS, CDR2 SASEGT. CDR3 residues: CASSEVLNTGELFF. In DNA form, the CDR3 reads TGTGCCAGCAGTGAAGTTCTGAACACCGGGGAGCTGTTTTTT.

The chain uses TRBV6-5 and TRBJ1-2, with a weak D call TRBD1 (5 bases). The CDR3 length is 14 residues. Trimming cost V 9 bases and J 2 bases, with 16 bases left between them. The germline CDR1 and CDR2 sequences are MNHEY and SVGAGI. The CDR3 DNA reads as TGTGCCAGTCTGGGGGGGGGTACGAACTATGGCTACACCTTC. As protein: CASLGGGTNYGYTF.

DNA of the CDR3: TGCGCCAGCAGCCGGGATGGGACAGCTCAAGAGACCCAGTACTTC. It translates to CASSRDGTAQETQYF. The rearrangement joins TRBV5-1 to TRBJ2-5; 7 nucleotides agree with TRBD1. The CDR3 is made up of 15 amino acids. Looked up from germline, CDR1 is SGHRS and CDR2 is YFSETQ. The V gene end was trimmed by 4 bases and the J gene end by 2 bases; junction bases not matched to a gene: 8.

This clone was counted once. The chain recombines TRBV11-2 with TRBJ2-5; weak D call: TRBD2 (6 bases). Germline V gene data show CDR1 as SGHAT and CDR2 as FQNNGV. Trimming removed 6 bases at V and 1 base at J, with 9 bases between. This CDR3 is 13 amino acids long. DNA of the CDR3: TGTGCCAGCAGTTGGGACTCCCAAGAGACCCAGTACTTC. Protein sequence: CASSWDSQETQYF.

The chain recombines TRBV3-1 (or the pseudogene TRBV3-2) with TRBJ2-5, with 8 bases identical to TRBD2. The V segment lost 3 bases and the J segment 3 bases; nucleotides outside the gene matches: 3. The CDR3 has 14 amino acids. Germline V lookup: CDR1 LGHDT, CDR2 YNNKEL (reference sequence). The CDR3 here is CASSHYGGEETQYF. The CDR3 DNA reads as TGTGCCAGCAGCCACTACGGGGGGGAAGAGACCCAGTACTTC.

This clone was observed a handful of times. DNA for the CDR3: TGTGCCATCAGTGAGTTTCAGTCCTACGAGCAGTACTTC. Its protein product is CAISEFQSYEQYF. This chain uses TRBV10-3 with TRBJ2-7; no firm D call. The CDR3 runs to 13 residues. Germline lookup yields CDR1 ENHRY and CDR2 SYGVKD. Between the trimmed V and J ends, which lost 1 base and 1 base, there was a span of 5 bases.

This clone was found once. The V and J genes are TRBV30 and TRBJ2-4; perhaps TRBD1 as D (5 bases). Trimming removed 5 bases from V and 0 bases from J, with 14 bases in between. The germline CDR1 and CDR2 sequences are GTSNPN and SVGIG (reference sequence). This CDR3 has 15 residues. The DNA of the CDR3 is TGTGCCTGGGGTGGACATGTAGAAGCCAAAAACATTCAGTACTTC. Its protein product is CAWGGHVEAKNIQYF.

The rearrangement uses TRBV6-1 and TRBJ1-2, with 8 bases that match TRBD1. CDR1 and CDR2 (germline): MNHNS, SASEGT. J was trimmed by 2 bases and V by 1 base; bases with no gene match: 6. The CDR3 has 16 residues. The DNA for the CDR3 is TGTGCCAGCAGTGAAGGGACAGGGACGGTAAACTATGGCTACACCTTC. It encodes CASSEGTGTVNYGYTF.